A selection of T cell receptor beta chains follows, all from one sample in a study of blood T cells in healthy people across ages. One entry per CDR3 protein results from TCRdb running MiXCR on the 5' RACE reads. The sample has under 2 million distinct CDR3 sequences, 30% to 35% seen once. Material for sequencing was blood. These receptors were taken from a young woman in good health. Each CDR3 is given with its conserved first and last residue. The D gene is left open where the match is weak. Where a row states a size, it is once, few, many or the class of an expanded clone; other rows omit it.

NA TRBJ2-1 15 TRBV20-1 NA CSASPLNSSRNEQFF TGCAGTGCTAGTCCCCTTAATTCTTCGCGCAATGAGCAGTTCTTC
NA TRBJ2-3 14 TRBV12-3/TRBV12-4 many CASSLRETEDTQYF TGTGCCAGCAGTTTGAGAGAGACGGAAGATACGCAGTATTTT
NA TRBJ2-5 12 TRBV2 NA CASSEGPETQYF TGTGCCAGCAGCGAGGGACCGGAGACCCAGTACTTC
TRBD1 TRBJ1-5 16 TRBV7-8 NA CASSLGTVRTYQPQHF TGTGCCAGCAGCTTGGGGACAGTAAGAACCTATCAGCCCCAGCATTTT
NA TRBJ2-3 14 TRBV5-1 few CASSYLATSDTQYF TGCGCCAGCAGCTATCTAGCTACCTCCGATACGCAGTATTTT
NA TRBJ2-7 12 TRBV6-1 NA CASSVQGREQYF TGTGCCAGCAGTGTGCAGGGGCGGGAGCAGTACTTC
NA TRBJ1-2 13 TRBV5-1 NA CASRTQINYGYTF TGCGCCAGCAGGACCCAGATTAACTATGGCTACACCTTC
TRBD2 TRBJ2-1 17 TRBV5-6 few CASSSVGAGGPLSEQFF TGTGCCAGCAGCTCGGTGGGCGCGGGAGGGCCCCTTAGTGAGCAGTTCTTC
NA TRBJ2-1 13 TRBV12-3/TRBV12-4 few CASSVLPMDEQFF TGTGCCAGCAGTGTTCTGCCCATGGATGAGCAGTTCTTC
NA TRBJ1-6 14 TRBV27 many CASSLSKGDSPLHF TGTGCCAGCAGTTTATCGAAAGGAGATTCACCCCTCCACTTT
TRBD1 TRBJ2-3 16 TRBV12-3/TRBV12-4 once CASNPNQRIGTDAQYF TGTGCCAGCAATCCCAACCAGAGGATTGGGACAGATGCGCAGTATTTT
NA TRBJ2-3 17 TRBV5-1 NA CASSLGAGSVITDTQYF TGCGCCAGCAGCTTGGGGGCAGGGTCGGTCATCACAGATACGCAGTATTTT
NA TRBJ1-2 15 TRBV29-1 few CSVVVAGETGGGYTF TGCAGCGTTGTTGTGGCCGGGGAAACCGGGGGTGGCTACACCTTC
TRBD1 TRBJ2-1 14 TRBV5-1 NA CASGFAGQDNEQFF TGCGCCAGCGGCTTCGCCGGACAGGACAATGAGCAGTTCTTC
TRBD2 TRBJ2-1 14 TRBV11-2 NA CASSYGGGATEQFF TGTGCCAGCAGCTACGGCGGGGGGGCCACTGAGCAGTTCTTC
TRBD2 TRBJ2-7 13 TRBV20-1 many CSARTREDGEQYF TGCAGTGCTAGAACGCGGGAGGACGGGGAGCAGTACTTC
NA TRBJ2-5 15 TRBV5-1 NA CASSLDPGVRETQYF TGCGCCAGCAGCTTGGATCCGGGAGTACGAGAGACCCAGTACTTC
NA TRBJ1-1 14 TRBV5-1 NA CASSLAFWNTEAFF TGCGCCAGCAGCTTGGCCTTCTGGAACACTGAAGCTTTCTTT
NA TRBJ1-1 16 TRBV18 NA CASSLNLDRSNTEAFF TGTGCCAGCTCCCTCAATTTGGACAGATCGAACACTGAAGCTTTCTTT
NA TRBJ2-1 14 TRBV11-2 NA CASSSVGLYNEQFF TGTGCCAGCAGCTCAGTTGGACTCTACAATGAGCAGTTCTTC
NA TRBJ2-7 15 TRBV24-1 NA CATSDPSALGGEQYF TGTGCCACCAGTGATCCCTCGGCCCTCGGTGGGGAGCAGTACTTC
NA TRBJ2-7 14 TRBV28 few CASRSARDTLEQYF TGTGCCAGCAGGTCTGCCCGGGACACTCTCGAGCAGTACTTC
NA TRBJ1-2 18 TRBV28 NA CASSLPFHSPGVNYGYTF TGTGCCAGCAGTTTGCCATTTCATAGTCCAGGGGTGAACTATGGCTACACCTTC
NA TRBJ2-1 12 TRBV7-9 NA CEVRGEYNEQFF TGTGAAGTGCGGGGAGAATACAATGAGCAGTTCTTC
NA TRBJ1-1 13 TRBV12-3/TRBV12-4 NA CASRGREDTEAFF TGTGCCAGCAGGGGCAGGGAGGACACTGAAGCTTTCTTT
NA TRBJ1-2 13 TRBV15 few CATSREAAMGYTF TGTGCCACCAGCAGAGAGGCGGCCATGGGCTACACTTTC
NA TRBJ2-5 15 TRBV9 few CASSPQGSGKETQYF TGTGCCAGCAGCCCCCAGGGGTCTGGGAAGGAGACCCAGTACTTC
NA TRBJ2-5 14 TRBV20-1 NA CSASRAGEGETQYF TGCAGTGCTAGTCGGGCAGGGGAGGGGGAGACCCAGTACTTC
TRBD1 TRBJ2-1 15 TRBV7-9 few CASSWSGTGLLEQFF TGTGCCAGCAGCTGGTCCGGGACAGGTTTGTTAGAGCAGTTCTTC
NA TRBJ2-3 15 TRBV5-1 NA CASSSRGVCTDTQYF TGCGCCAGCAGCTCGCGCGGGGTGTGCACAGATACGCAGTATTTT
TRBD2 TRBJ2-3 16 TRBV9 NA CASSVAGGGNTDTQYF TGTGCCAGCAGCGTAGCCGGGGGGGGAAACACAGATACGCAGTATTTT
NA TRBJ2-3 16 TRBV7-9 NA CASSLARSPGEDTQYF TGTGCCAGCAGCTTAGCGCGGTCCCCGGGGGAAGATACGCAGTATTTT
NA TRBJ2-2 15 TRBV6-6 few CASSQGTSNTGELFF TGTGCCAGCAGTCAAGGGACCAGTAACACCGGGGAGCTGTTTTTT
NA TRBJ2-7 15 TRBV4-1 many CASSLSGLPAYEQYF TGCGCCAGCAGCCTCTCGGGACTTCCGGCCTACGAGCAGTACTTC
TRBD1 TRBJ1-5 13 TRBV6-6 NA CASSPGDRVPQHF TGTGCCAGCAGTCCCGGGGACAGGGTGCCTCAGCATTTT
TRBD2 TRBJ2-3 15 TRBV30 once CAWSALAVYTDTQYF TGTGCCTGGAGTGCACTAGCGGTTTACACAGATACGCAGTATTTT
NA TRBJ2-7 14 TRBV7-9 many CASSLDTHAYEQYF TGTGCCAGCAGCCTTGACACCCATGCCTACGAGCAGTACTTC
NA TRBJ2-7 12 TRBV7-9 NA CATRGVGYEQYF TGTGCCACCCGTGGGGTGGGCTACGAGCAGTACTTC
NA TRBJ1-2 14 TRBV5-6 few CASRASGTPYGYTF TGTGCCAGCCGTGCAAGCGGGACACCTTATGGCTACACCTTC
NA TRBJ1-1 13 TRBV27 NA CASSLNTNTEAFF TGTGCCAGCAGCTTAAATACCAACACTGAAGCTTTCTTT
NA TRBJ2-4 16 TRBV21-1 few CASSKGADRPKNIQYF TGTGCCAGCAGCAAAGGGGCCGACAGACCCAAAAACATTCAGTACTTC
NA TRBJ2-3 12 TRBV20-1 few CSAGPSTDTQYF TGCAGTGCTGGACCTAGCACAGATACGCAGTATTTT
TRBD2 TRBJ2-1 15 TRBV7-6 few CASRPGLAGVNEQFF TGTGCCAGCAGACCGGGACTAGCGGGAGTCAATGAGCAGTTCTTC
TRBD2 TRBJ2-1 17 TRBV11-1 few CASSWMEGLAGGDEQFF TGTGCCAGCAGCTGGATGGAGGGACTGGCGGGAGGGGATGAGCAGTTCTTC
TRBD1 TRBJ2-5 15 TRBV12-3/TRBV12-4 NA CASSLGQGGRETQYF TGTGCCAGCAGTTTGGGACAGGGAGGGCGAGAGACCCAGTACTTC
NA TRBJ2-1 15 TRBV20-1 NA CSASGAGALYNEQFF TGCAGTGCTAGTGGGGCGGGGGCCTTATACAATGAGCAGTTCTTC
TRBD1 TRBJ1-6 13 TRBV28 NA CATDGTANSPLHF TGTGCCACCGACGGGACAGCAAATTCACCCCTCCACTTT
NA TRBJ2-7 17 TRBV2 few CASSDYERTLGPYEQYF TGTGCCAGCAGTGATTACGAAAGGACCCTAGGACCCTACGAGCAGTACTTC
NA TRBJ1-4 17 TRBV5-1 NA CASSMGSRQTSNEKLFF TGCGCCAGCAGCATGGGATCCCGACAGACTTCTAATGAAAAACTGTTTTTT
NA TRBJ1-1 13 TRBV7-2 few CASSTPEGTEAFF TGTGCCAGCAGCACGCCAGAGGGCACTGAAGCTTTCTTT
NA TRBJ2-1 15 TRBV12-3/TRBV12-4 few CASKIEGLGNNEQFF TGTGCCAGCAAGATCGAGGGGTTGGGAAACAATGAGCAGTTCTTC
NA TRBJ2-7 14 TRBV5-5 many CASSLGSVTYEQYF TGTGCCAGCAGCTTGGGATCAGTAACCTACGAGCAGTACTTC
TRBD1 TRBJ1-1 13 TRBV25-1 NA CASRQPGGEGAFF TGTGCCAGCAGGCAGCCAGGGGGCGAGGGTGCTTTCTTT
TRBD2 TRBJ2-3 15 TRBV7-2 NA CASRDPPGGVDTQYF TGTGCCAGCAGGGATCCCCCGGGGGGGGTAGATACGCAGTATTTT
NA TRBJ2-7 14 TRBV6-5 NA CASSYRPKEYEQYF TGTGCCAGCAGTTACAGACCGAAGGAGTACGAGCAGTACTTC